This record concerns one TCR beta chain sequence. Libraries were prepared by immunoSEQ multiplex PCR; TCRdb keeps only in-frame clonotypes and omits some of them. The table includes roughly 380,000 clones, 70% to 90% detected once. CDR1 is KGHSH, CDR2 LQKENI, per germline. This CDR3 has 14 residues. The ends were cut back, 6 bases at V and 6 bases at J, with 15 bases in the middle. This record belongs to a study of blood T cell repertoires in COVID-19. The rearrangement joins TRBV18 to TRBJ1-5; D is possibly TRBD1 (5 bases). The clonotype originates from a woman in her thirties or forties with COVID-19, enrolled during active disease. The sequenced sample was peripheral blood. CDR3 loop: CASSPDRISQPQHF. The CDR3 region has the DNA TGTGCCAGCTCCCCAGACAGAATCTCTCAGCCCCAGCATTTT. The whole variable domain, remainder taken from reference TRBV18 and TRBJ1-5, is NAGVMQNPRHLVRRRGQEARLRCSPMKGHSHVYWYRQLPEEGLKFMVYLQKENIIDESGMPKERFSAEFPKEGPSILRIQQVVRGDSAAYFCASSPDRISQPQHFGDGTRLSIL.